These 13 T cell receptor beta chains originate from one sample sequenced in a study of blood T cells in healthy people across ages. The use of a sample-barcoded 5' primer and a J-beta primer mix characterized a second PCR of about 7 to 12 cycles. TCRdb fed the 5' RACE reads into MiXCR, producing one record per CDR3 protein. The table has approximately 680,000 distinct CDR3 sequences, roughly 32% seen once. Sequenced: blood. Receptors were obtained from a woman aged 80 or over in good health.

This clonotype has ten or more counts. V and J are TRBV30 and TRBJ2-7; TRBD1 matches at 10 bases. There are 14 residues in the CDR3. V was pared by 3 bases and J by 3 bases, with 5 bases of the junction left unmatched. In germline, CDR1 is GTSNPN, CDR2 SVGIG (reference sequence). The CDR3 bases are TGTGCCTGGAGGGACAGGGGGGATGGCTACGAGCAGTACTTC. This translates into CAWRDRGDGYEQYF.

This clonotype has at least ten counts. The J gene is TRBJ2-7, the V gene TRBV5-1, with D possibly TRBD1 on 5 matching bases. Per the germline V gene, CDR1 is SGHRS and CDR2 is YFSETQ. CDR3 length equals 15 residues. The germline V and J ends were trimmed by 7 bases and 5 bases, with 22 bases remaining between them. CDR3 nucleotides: TGCGCCAGCCGGTTCCGCTTCCAGGGTACCGACGAGCAGTACTTC. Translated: CASRFRFQGTDEQYF.

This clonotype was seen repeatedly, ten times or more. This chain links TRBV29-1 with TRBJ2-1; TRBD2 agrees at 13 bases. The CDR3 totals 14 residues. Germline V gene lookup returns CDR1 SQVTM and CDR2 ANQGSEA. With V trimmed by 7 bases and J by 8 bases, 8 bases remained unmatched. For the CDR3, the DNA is TGCAGCGGGTCCGGGACTAGCGGGGACGATGAGCAGTTCTTC. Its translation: CSGSGTSGDDEQFF.

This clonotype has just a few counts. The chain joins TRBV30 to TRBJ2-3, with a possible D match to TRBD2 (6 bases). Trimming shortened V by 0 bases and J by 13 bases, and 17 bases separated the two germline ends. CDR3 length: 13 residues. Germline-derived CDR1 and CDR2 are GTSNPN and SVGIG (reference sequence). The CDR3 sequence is CAWSVLGLTEEYF. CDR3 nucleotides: TGTGCCTGGAGTGTACTGGGACTTACCGAAGAGTATTTT.

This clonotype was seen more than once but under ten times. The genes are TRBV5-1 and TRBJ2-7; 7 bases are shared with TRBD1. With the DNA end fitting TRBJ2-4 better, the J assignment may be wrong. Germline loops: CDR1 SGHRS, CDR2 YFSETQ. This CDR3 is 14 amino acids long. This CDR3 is CASSLVQGENIQYF. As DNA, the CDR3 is TGCGCCAGCAGCTTGGTGCAGGGGGAGAACATTCAGTACTTC.

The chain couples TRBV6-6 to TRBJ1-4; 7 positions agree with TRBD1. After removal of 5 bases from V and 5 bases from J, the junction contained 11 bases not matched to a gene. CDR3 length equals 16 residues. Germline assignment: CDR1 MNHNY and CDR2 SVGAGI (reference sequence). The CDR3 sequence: CASSPTKGQTNEKLFF. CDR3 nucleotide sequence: TGTGCCAGCAGTCCCACTAAGGGACAGACGAATGAAAAACTGTTTTTT.

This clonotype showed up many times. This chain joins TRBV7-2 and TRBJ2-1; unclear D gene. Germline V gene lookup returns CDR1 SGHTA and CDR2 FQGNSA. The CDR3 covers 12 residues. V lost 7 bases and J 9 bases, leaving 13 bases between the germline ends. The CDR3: CASTSSVGEQFF. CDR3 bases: TGTGCCAGCACCAGTTCTGTGGGTGAGCAGTTCTTC.

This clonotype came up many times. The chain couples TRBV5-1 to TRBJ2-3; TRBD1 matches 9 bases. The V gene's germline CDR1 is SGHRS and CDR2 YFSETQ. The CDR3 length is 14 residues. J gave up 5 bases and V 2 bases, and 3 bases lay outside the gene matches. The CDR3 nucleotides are TGCGCCAGCAGCTTCGACAGGGGGGTAGATACGCAGTATTTT. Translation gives CASSFDRGVDTQYF.

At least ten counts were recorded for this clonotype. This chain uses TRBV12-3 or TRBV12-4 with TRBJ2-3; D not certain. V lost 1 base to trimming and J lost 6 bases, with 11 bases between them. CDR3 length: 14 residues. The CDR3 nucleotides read TGTGCCAGCAGTTTAGAACTGTCGTGGGATACGCAGTATTTT. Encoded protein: CASSLELSWDTQYF.

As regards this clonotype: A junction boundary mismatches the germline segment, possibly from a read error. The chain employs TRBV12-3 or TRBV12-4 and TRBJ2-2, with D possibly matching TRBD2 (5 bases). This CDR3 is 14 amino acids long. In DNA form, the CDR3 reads TGTGCCAGCAGTTTCCACGATAACACCGGGGAGCGGTTTTTT. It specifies CASSFHDNTGERFF.

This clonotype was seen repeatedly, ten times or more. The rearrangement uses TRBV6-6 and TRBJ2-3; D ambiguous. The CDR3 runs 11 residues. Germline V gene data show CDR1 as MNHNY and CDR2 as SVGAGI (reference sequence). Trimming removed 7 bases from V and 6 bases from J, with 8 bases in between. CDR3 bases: TGTGCCAGCACAATCGACGATACGCAGTATTTT. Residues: CASTIDDTQYF.

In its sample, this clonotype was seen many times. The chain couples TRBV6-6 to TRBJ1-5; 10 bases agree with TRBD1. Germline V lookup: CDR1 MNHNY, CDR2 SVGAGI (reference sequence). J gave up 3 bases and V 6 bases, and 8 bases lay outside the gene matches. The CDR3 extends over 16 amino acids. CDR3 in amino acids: CASSPLTGGLNQPQHF. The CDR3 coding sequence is TGTGCCAGCAGCCCGCTGACAGGGGGCCTCAATCAGCCCCAGCATTTT.

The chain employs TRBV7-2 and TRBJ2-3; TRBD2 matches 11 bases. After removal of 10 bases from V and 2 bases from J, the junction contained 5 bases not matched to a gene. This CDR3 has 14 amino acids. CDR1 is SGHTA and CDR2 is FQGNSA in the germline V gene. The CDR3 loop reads CATVAGGLTDTQYF. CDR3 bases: TGTGCCACTGTAGCGGGGGGGCTCACAGATACGCAGTATTTT.